This TCR beta chain emerged from a study of long-term antiretroviral therapy in people with HIV. The ends were cut back, 0 bases at V and 7 bases at J, with 6 bases in the middle. The CDR3 has 12 residues. Germline CDR1 is MNHEY and CDR2 is SVGAGI. With survey level as its setting, the immunoSEQ assay was v3.0. Generated by immunoSEQ multiplex PCR, the TCRdb table keeps only in-frame clones and is missing some. Seen here are about 18,000 clones, roughly 91% observed once, and the top ten hold 8.5% to 10%. This TCR was recovered from a man aged 45 to 65 with HIV. The source material was unsorted PBMCs, sampled 3 years after starting antiretroviral therapy. This chain connects TRBV6-5 to TRBJ1-1; D call uncertain. In nucleotides, the CDR3 is TGTGCCAGCAGTTACTCTCGGGGTGAAGCTTTCTTT. It encodes CASSYSRGEAFF.